What follows describes a single TCR beta chain. The sample is drawn from a study of shared clonotypes between healthy human individuals. V gave up 1 base and J gave up 2 bases, with 8 bases separating them. CDR1 is LNHDA, CDR2 SQIVND, per germline (reference sequence). The CDR3 length is 14 residues. Naive CD8 cells were CD45RO-negative, positively selected for CCR7, excluding terminally differentiated effector memory CD45RA+ cells. Assay: immunoSEQ multiplex PCR; the TCRdb copy retains only in-frame clones and omits some. The sample has about 2 million clones; about 95% are singletons. The rearrangement joins TRBV19 to TRBJ1-2, with no clear D. The TCR originated in a man aged 18-30 years in good health. Sample: naive CD8+ T cells sorted from blood. For the CDR3, the DNA is TGTGCCAGTAGTATAGGTACAGTGAACTATGGCTACACCTTC. Translation: CASSIGTVNYGYTF.